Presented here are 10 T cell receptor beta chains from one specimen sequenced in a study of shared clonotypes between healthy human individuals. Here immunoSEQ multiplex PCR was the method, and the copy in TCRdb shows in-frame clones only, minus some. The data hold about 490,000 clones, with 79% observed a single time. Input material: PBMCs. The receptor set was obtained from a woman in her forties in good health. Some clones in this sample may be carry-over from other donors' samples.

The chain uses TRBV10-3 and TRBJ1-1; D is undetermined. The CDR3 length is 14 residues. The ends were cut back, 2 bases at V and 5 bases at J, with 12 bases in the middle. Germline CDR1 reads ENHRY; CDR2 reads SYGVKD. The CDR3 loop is CAISERVFSTEAFF. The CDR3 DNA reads TGTGCCATCAGTGAGCGGGTATTTAGTACTGAAGCTTTCTTT.

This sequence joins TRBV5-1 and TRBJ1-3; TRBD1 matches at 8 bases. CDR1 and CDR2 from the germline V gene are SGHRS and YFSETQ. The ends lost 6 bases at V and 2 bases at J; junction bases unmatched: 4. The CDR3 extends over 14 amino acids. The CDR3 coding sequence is TGCGCCAGCAAGCTGACAGGGGCTGGAAACACCATATATTTT. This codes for CASKLTGAGNTIYF.

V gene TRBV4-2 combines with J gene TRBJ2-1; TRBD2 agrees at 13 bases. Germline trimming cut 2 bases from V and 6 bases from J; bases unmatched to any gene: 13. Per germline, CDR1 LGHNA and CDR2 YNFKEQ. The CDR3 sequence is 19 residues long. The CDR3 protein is CASSQRATWTSGSSNEQFF. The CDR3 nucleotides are TGTGCCAGCAGCCAACGCGCGACGTGGACTAGCGGGAGTAGCAATGAGCAGTTCTTC.

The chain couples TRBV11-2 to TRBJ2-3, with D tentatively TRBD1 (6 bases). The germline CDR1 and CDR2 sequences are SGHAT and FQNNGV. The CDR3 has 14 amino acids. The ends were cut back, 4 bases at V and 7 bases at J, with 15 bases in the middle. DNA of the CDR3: TGTGCCAGCAGCTACGACAGGCCCCTACATACGCAGTATTTT. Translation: CASSYDRPLHTQYF.

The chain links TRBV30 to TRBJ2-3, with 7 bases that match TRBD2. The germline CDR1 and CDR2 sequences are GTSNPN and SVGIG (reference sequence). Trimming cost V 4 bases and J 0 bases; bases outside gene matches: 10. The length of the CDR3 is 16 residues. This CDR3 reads CAWKGGWGGSTDTQYF. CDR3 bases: TGTGCCTGGAAGGGTGGATGGGGGGGAAGCACAGATACGCAGTATTTT.

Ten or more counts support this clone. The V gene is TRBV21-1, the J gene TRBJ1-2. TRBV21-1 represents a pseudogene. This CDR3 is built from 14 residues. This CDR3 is CASSKAPLSYGYTF. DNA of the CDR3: TGTGCCAGCAGCAAAGCCCCCCTATCCTATGGCTACACCTTC.

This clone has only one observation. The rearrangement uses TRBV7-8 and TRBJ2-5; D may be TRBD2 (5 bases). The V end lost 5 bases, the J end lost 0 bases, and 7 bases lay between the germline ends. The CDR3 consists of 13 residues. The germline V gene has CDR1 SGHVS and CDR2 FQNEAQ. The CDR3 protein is CASSPGDQETQYF. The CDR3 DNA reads TGTGCCAGCAGCCCCGGGGACCAAGAGACCCAGTACTTC. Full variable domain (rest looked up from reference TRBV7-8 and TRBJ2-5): GAGVSQSPRYKVAKRGQDVALRCDPISGHVSLFWYQQALGQGPEFLTYFQNEAQLDKSGLPSDRFFAERPEGSVSTLKIQRTQQEDSAVYLCASSPGDQETQYFGPGTRLLVL.

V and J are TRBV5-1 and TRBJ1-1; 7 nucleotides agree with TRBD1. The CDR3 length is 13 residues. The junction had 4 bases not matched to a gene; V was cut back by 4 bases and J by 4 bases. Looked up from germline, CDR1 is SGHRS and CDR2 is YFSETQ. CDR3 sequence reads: CASSQGGSTEAFF. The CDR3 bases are TGCGCCAGCAGCCAGGGGGGGAGCACTGAAGCTTTCTTT.

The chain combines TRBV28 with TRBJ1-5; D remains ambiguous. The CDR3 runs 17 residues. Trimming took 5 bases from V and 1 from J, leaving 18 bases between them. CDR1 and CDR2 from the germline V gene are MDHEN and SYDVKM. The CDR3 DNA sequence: TGTGCCAGCAGTGGTCTTATGGGCTTTGAGAGCAATCAGCCCCAGCATTTT. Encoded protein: CASSGLMGFESNQPQHF.

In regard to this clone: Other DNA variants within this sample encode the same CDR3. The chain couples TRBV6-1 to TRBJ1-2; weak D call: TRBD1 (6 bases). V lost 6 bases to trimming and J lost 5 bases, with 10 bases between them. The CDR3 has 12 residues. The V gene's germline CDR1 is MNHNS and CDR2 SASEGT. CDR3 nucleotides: TGTGCCAGCAGGCTAGGGGGTTATGGCTACACCTTC. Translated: CASRLGGYGYTF.